The next 5 T cell receptor beta chains were all read from a single sample in a study of CD8 T cells in Susac syndrome. Reverse transcription used roughly 0.45 to 1 ug RNA and random hexamers. TCRdb reanalysed the immunoSEQ multiplex PCR reads using MiXCR and keeps one entry per CDR3 protein. The table includes nearly 70,000 distinct CDR3 sequences, 95% detected once. The specimen was CD8+ T cells from PBMCs. Every receptor here comes from a human donor in good health.

This chain joins TRBV4-1 and TRBJ1-2, with a weak D call TRBD1 (5 bases). The CDR3 spans 14 residues. Germline V gene data show CDR1 as MGHRA and CDR2 as YSYEKL. V was cut by 5 bases and J by 8 bases, with 18 bases left in between. CDR3 sequence: CASSSRDLVLGYTF. The DNA of the CDR3 is TGCGCCAGCAGCTCCAGGGATTTGGTACTCGGCTACACCTTC.

J is TRBJ1-6 and V is TRBV7-2, with TRBD1 identical over 7 bases. The CDR3 has 16 amino acids. The J segment lost 5 bases and the V segment lost 5 bases, leaving 9 bases of the junction unmatched. CDR1 SGHTA and CDR2 FQGNSA come from the germline V gene. The CDR3 reads CASSHPQGGHNSPLHF. The CDR3, as DNA: TGTGCCAGCAGCCACCCCCAGGGGGGTCATAATTCACCCCTCCACTTT.

V is TRBV29-1 and J is TRBJ1-5; D is possibly TRBD1 (6 bases). V lost 4 bases, J lost 1 base, and 14 bases lay in between. The CDR3 sequence is 15 residues long. Germline V CDR1 and CDR2: SQVTM, ANQGSEA. CDR3 bases: TGCAGCGTTGGGGACGGAGGGGGAAGCAATCAGCCCCAGCATTTT. Translation gives CSVGDGGGSNQPQHF.

There are a few counts of this clonotype. The J gene is TRBJ2-1, the V gene TRBV7-2; D remains unclear. CDR1 and CDR2 (germline): SGHTA, FQGNSA. Trimming left V 2 bases short and J 1 base short, with 9 bases between. The CDR3 extends over 15 amino acids. The CDR3 sequence: CASSLLSPSYNEQFF. The CDR3 bases are TGTGCCAGCAGCTTACTTTCCCCTTCCTACAATGAGCAGTTCTTC.

In nucleotides, the CDR3 is TGCGCCAGCAGCTTGGTACTTATCGACAGGGCCGGCTACACCTTC. It yields the protein CASSLVLIDRAGYTF. V usage is TRBV5-1 and J usage is TRBJ1-2; 7 bases agree with TRBD1. The CDR3 has 15 amino acids. Germline loops: CDR1 SGHRS, CDR2 YFSETQ. The trim removed 0 bases at V and 8 bases at J, leaving 10 bases unmatched.